This TCR beta chain was obtained from a study of radiotherapy plus CTLA-4 blockade in lung cancer. Study-level information: Disease control was seen in approximately 29% of patients, objective responses in approximately 19%.

Whole-study results and caveats: Response was reportedly best predicted by early blood T cell clone dynamics, with interferon-beta.

Receiving focal radiation plus CTLA-4 blockade with ipilimumab were patients who had chemo-refractory metastatic non-small-cell lung cancer. TCRdb's table, derived via immunoSEQ multiplex PCR, lists solely in-frame clones and lacks some. The sample lists 70,000 to 85,000 clones; over 65% were seen once. The CDR3 has 16 residues. Trimming stripped 6 bases from V and 1 base from J, with 15 bases between. Germline V lookup: CDR1 MDHEN, CDR2 SYDVKM. On this clone itself: Its antigen remains unidentified.

The source material was peripheral blood, sampled from a patient treated with radiotherapy plus ipilimumab. The chain combines TRBV28 with TRBJ2-2; a weak D match, TRBD1 (6 bases). This sequence originates from a human donor with non-small cell lung cancer whose response to radiotherapy plus ipilimumab could not be evaluated. The CDR3: CASRGFVDRNTGELFF. Written as DNA, the CDR3 is TGTGCCAGCAGGGGTTTTGTGGACAGGAACACCGGGGAGCTGTTTTTT.